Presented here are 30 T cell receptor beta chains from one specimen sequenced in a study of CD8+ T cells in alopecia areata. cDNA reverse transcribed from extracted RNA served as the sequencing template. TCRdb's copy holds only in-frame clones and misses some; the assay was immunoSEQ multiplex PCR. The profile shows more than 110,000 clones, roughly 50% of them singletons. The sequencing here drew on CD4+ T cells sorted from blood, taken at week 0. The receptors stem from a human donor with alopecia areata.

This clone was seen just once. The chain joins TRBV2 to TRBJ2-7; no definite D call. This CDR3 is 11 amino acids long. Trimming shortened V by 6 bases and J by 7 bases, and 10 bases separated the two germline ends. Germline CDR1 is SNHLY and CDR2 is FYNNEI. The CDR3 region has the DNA TGTGCCAGCAGCCGAATGAGTGAGCAGTACTTC. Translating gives CASSRMSEQYF.

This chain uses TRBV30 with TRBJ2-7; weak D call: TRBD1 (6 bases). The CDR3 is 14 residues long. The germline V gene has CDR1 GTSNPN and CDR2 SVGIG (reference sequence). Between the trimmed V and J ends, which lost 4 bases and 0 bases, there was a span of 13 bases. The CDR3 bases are TGTGCCTGGACCAGGGGTCATAGCTCCTACGAGCAGTACTTC. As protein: CAWTRGHSSYEQYF.

The CDR3 loop is CASKETGYTDTQYF. In DNA, the CDR3 is TGTGCCAGCAAAGAGACAGGGTATACAGATACGCAGTATTTT. The chain links TRBV6-5 to TRBJ2-3, with 7 bases that match TRBD1. The germline V gene encodes CDR1 MNHEY and CDR2 SVGAGI. The CDR3 has 14 amino acids. V gave up 7 bases and J gave up 3 bases; unmatched junction bases: 7.

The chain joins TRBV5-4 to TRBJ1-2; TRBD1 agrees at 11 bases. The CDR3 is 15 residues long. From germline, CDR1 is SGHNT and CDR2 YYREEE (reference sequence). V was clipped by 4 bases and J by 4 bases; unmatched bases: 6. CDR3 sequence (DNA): TGTGCCAGCAGCCCGGACAGGGGGCCCCCCTATGGCTACACCTTC. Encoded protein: CASSPDRGPPYGYTF.

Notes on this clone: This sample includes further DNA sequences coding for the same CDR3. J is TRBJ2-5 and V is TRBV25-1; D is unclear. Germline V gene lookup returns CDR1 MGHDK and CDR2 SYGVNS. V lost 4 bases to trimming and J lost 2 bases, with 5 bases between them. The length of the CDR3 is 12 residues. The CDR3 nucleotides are TGTGCCAGCAGTGCTGTTCAAGAGACCCAGTACTTC. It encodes CASSAVQETQYF.

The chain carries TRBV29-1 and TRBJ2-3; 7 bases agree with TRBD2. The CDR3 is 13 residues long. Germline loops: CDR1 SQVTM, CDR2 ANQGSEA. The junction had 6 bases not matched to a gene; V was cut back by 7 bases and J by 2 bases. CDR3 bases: TGCAGCGGGGAGGGCCGCTTCACAGATACGCAGTATTTT. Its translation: CSGEGRFTDTQYF.

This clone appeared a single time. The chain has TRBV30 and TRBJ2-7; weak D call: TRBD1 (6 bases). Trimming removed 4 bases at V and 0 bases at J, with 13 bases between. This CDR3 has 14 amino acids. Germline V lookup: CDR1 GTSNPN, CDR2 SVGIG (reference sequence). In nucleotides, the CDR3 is TGTGCCTGGAATATGGCAGGGGCCTCCTACGAGCAGTACTTC. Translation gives CAWNMAGASYEQYF.

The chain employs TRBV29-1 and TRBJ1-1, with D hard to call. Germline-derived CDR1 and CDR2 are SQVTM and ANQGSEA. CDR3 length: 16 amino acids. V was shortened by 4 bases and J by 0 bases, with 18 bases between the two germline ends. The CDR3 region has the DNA TGCAGCGTTGTAGTGTCAAGCGGGCCGATGAACACTGAAGCTTTCTTT. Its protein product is CSVVVSSGPMNTEAFF. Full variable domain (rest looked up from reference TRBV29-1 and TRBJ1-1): SAVISQKPSRDICQRGTSLTIQCQVDSQVTMMFWYRQQPGQSLTLIATANQGSEATYESGFVIDKFPISRPNLTFSTLTVSNMSPEDSSIYLCSVVVSSGPMNTEAFFGQGTRLTVV.

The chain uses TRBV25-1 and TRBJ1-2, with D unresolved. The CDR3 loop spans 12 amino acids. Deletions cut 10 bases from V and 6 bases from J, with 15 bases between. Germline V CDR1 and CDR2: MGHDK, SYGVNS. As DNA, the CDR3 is TGTGCCACCGCAGAAGGTTATCATGGCTACACCTTC. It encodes CATAEGYHGYTF.

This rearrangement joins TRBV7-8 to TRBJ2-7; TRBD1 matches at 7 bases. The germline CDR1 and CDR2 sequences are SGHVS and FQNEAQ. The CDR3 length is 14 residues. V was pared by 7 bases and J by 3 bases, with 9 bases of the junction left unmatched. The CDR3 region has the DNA TGTGCCAGCAACAAACAGGGGTCGGGCTACGAGCAGTACTTC. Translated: CASNKQGSGYEQYF.

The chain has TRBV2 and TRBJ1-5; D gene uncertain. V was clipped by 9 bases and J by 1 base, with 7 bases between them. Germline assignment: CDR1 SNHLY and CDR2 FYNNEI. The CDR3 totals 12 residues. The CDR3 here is CASQESNQPQHF. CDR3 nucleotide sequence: TGTGCCAGTCAGGAGAGCAATCAGCCCCAGCATTTT.

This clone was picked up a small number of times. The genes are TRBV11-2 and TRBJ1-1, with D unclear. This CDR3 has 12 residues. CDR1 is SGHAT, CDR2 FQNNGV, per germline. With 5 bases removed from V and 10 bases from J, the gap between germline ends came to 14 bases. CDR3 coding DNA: TGTGCCAGCAGCGCTCTGTCGGGAGCAGCTTTCTTT. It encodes CASSALSGAAFF.

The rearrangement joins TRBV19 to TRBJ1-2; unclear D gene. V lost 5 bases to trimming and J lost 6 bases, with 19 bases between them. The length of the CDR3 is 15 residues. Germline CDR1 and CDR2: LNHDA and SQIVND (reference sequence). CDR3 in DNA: TGTGCCAGTAGTCCATCCGGGATCCCTGTCAATGGCTACACCTTC. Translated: CASSPSGIPVNGYTF. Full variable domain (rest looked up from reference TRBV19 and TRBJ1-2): DGGITQSPKYLFRKEGQNVTLSCEQNLNHDAMYWYRQDPGQGLRLIYYSQIVNDFQKGDIAEGYSVSREKKESFPLTVTSAQKNPTAFYLCASSPSGIPVNGYTFGSGTRLTVV.

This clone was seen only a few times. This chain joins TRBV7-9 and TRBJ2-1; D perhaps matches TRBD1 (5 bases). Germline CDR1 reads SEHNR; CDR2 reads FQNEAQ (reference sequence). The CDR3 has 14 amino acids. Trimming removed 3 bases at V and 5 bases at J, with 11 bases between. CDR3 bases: TGTGCCAGCAGCTTTAGGGGTGTGAACAATGAGCAGTTCTTC. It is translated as CASSFRGVNNEQFF.

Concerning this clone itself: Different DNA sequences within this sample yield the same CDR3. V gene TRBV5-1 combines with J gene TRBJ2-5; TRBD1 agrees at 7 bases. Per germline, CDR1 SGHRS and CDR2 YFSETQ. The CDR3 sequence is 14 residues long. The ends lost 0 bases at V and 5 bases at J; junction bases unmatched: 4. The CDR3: CASSLGQGGETQYF. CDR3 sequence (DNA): TGCGCCAGCAGCTTGGGACAGGGTGGCGAGACCCAGTACTTC. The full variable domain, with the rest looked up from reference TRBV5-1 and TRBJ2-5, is KAGVTQTPRYLIKTRGQQVTLSCSPISGHRSVSWYQQTPGQGLQFLFEYFSETQRNKGNFPGRFSGRQFSNSRSEMNVSTLELGDSALYLCASSLGQGGETQYFGPGTRLLVL.

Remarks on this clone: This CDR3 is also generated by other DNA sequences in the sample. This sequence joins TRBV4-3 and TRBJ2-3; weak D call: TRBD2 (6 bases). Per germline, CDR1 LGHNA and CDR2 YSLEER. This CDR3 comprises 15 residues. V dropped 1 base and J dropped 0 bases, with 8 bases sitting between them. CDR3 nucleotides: TGCGCCAGCAGCCAAGGTCGGGGGAGCACAGATACGCAGTATTTT. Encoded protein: CASSQGRGSTDTQYF.

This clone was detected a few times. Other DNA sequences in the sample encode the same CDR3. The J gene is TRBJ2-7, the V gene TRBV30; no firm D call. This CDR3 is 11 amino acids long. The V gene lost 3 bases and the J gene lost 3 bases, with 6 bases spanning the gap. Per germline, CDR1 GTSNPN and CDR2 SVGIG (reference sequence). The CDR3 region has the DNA TGTGCCTGGAGCTCAAACTACGAGCAGTACTTC. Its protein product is CAWSSNYEQYF.

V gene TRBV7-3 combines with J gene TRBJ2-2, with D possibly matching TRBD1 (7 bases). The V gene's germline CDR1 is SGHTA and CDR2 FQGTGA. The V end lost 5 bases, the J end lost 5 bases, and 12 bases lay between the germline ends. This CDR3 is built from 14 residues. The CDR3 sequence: CASSPQGGTGELFF. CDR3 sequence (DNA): TGTGCCAGCAGCCCCCAGGGGGGTACCGGGGAGCTGTTTTTT.

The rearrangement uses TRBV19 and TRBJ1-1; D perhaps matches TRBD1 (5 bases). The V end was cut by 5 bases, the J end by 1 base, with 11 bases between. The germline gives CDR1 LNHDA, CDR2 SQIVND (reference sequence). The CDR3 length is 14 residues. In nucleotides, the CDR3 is TGTGCCAGTAGTTGGGGGGTCCGGAACACTGAAGCTTTCTTT. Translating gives CASSWGVRNTEAFF.

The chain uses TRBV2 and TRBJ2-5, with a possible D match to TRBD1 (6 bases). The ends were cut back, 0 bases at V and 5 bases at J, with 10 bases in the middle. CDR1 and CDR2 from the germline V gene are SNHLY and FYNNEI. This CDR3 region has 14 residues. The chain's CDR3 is CASSEARQGETQYF. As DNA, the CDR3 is TGTGCCAGCAGTGAAGCGCGGCAGGGGGAGACCCAGTACTTC.

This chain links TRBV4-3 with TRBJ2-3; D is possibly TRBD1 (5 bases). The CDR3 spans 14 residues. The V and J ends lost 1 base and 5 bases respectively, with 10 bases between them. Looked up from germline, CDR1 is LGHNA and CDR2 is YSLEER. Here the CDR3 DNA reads TGCGCCAGCAGCCAAGGAAGGGGAAGAGATACGCAGTATTTT. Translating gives CASSQGRGRDTQYF.

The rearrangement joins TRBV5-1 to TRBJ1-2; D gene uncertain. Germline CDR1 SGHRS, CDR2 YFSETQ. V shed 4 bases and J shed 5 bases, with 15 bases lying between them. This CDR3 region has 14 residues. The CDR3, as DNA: TGCGCCAGCAGCGCGTCGAACTCCCGGTATGGCTACACCTTC. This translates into CASSASNSRYGYTF.

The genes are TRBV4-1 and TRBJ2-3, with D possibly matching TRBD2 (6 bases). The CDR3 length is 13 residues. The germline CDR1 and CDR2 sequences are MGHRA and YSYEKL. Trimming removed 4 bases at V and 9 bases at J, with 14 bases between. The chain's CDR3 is CASSRPGLETQYF. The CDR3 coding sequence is TGCGCCAGCAGCCGACCGGGACTGGAAACGCAGTATTTT.

This CDR3 is CASNVGTGGRMNTEAFF. The CDR3 DNA follows: TGCGCCAGCAACGTAGGGACAGGGGGTCGGATGAACACTGAAGCTTTCTTT. The J gene is TRBJ1-1, the V gene TRBV4-1, with 11 bases aligning to TRBD1. Germline CDR1 MGHRA, CDR2 YSYEKL. Trimming took 7 bases from V and 0 from J; bases not matched to a gene: 10. The CDR3 covers 17 residues.

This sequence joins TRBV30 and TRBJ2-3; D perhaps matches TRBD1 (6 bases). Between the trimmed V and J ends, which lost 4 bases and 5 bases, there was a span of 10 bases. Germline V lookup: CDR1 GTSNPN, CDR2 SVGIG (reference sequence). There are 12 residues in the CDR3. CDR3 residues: CAWTGDEDTQYF. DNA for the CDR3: TGTGCCTGGACAGGGGACGAAGATACGCAGTATTTT.

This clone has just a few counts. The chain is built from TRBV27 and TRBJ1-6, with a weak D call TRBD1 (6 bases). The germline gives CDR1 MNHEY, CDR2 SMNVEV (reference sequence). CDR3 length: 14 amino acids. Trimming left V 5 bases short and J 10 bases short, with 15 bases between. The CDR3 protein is CASSLTGRGSPLHF. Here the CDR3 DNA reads TGTGCCAGCAGTCTTACAGGGAGAGGGTCACCCCTCCACTTT.

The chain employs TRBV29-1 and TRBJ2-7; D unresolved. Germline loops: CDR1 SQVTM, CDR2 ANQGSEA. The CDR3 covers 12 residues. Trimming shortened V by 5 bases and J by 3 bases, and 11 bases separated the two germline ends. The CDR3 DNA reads TGCAGCGTTCTGGGAAACGTCTACGAGCAGTACTTC. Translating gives CSVLGNVYEQYF.

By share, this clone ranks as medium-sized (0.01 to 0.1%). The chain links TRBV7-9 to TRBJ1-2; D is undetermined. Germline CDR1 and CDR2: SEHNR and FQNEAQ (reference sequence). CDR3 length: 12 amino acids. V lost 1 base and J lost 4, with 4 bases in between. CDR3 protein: CASSLEVYGYTF. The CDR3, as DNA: TGTGCCAGCAGCTTAGAGGTCTATGGCTACACCTTC.

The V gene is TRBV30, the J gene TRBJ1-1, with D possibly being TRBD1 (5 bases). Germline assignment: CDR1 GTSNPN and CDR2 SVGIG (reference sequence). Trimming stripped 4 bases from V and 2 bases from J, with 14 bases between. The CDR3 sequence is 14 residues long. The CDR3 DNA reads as TGTGCCTGGACCGCGGGACCGATTAACACTGAAGCTTTCTTT. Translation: CAWTAGPINTEAFF.

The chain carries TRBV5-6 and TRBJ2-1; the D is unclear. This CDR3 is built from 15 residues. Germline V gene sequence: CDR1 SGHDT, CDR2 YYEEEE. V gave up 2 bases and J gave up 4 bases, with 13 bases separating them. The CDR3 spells CASSFDQVTYNEQFF. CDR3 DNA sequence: TGTGCCAGCAGCTTTGACCAAGTTACTTACAATGAGCAGTTCTTC. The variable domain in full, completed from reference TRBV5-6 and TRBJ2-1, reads DAGVTQSPTHLIKTRGQQVTLRCSPKSGHDTVSWYQQALGQGPQFIFQYYEEEERQRGNFPDRFSGHQFPNYSSELNVNALLLGDSALYLCASSFDQVTYNEQFFGPGTRLTVL.